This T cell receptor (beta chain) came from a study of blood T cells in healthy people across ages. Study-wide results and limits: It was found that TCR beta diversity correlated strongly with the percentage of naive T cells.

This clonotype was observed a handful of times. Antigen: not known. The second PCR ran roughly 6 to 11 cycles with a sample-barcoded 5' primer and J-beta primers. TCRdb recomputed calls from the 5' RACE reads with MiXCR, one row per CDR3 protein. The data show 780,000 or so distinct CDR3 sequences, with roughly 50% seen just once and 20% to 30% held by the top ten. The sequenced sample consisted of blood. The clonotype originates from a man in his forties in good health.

CDR3 sequence (DNA): TGCAGCGTCCGACCCCTAGCGGGGGTTTTTTACGAGCAGTACTTC. Translating gives CSVRPLAGVFYEQYF. The chain couples TRBV29-1 to TRBJ2-7; the match to TRBD2 covers 10 bases. Trimming at V came to 6 bases and at J to 4 bases, leaving 12 bases not matched to a gene. Per germline, CDR1 SQVTM and CDR2 ANQGSEA. This CDR3 contains 15 residues.